A selection of T cell receptor beta chains follows, all from one sample in a study of blood T cell repertoires in COVID-19. Profiling relied on immunoSEQ multiplex PCR, and the TCRdb table lists in-frame clones only, not all of them. Of some 190,000 clones in the sample, 82% are singletons; the top ten hold around 8%. The sample comprised peripheral blood. These receptors came from a woman aged 60 to 75 with COVID-19, enrolled during active disease. The CDR3 runs from the conserved cysteine through the conserved F or W. Each record gives: J gene, V gene, D gene, clone size, CDR3 protein, CDR3 DNA. D genes are given only for firm matches. Not all rows give a size; the values are once, few, many and, for expanded clones, a class.

>TRBJ1-1|TRBV6-2/TRBV6-3|-|few
CASSLQPPRAFF
TGTGCCAGCAGCCTGCAACCACCCAGGGCTTTCTTT
>TRBJ2-5|TRBV5-4|-|-
CASSSSHQETQYF
TGTGCCAGCAGCTCAAGCCACCAAGAGACCCAGTACTTC
>TRBJ1-1|TRBV19|TRBD1|-
CASSETYQGDEAFF
TGTGCCAGTAGTGAGACCTACCAGGGGGATGAAGCTTTCTTT
>TRBJ2-1|TRBV4-2|-|-
CASSQEKRANEQFF
TGTGCCAGCAGCCAAGAAAAGCGGGCTAATGAGCAGTTCTTC
>TRBJ2-3|TRBV19|-|once
CASSTPGGLGKYF
TGTGCCAGTAGTACCCCCGGGGGACTCGGGAAGTATTTT
>TRBJ2-2|TRBV19|TRBD2|-
CASSPRLAGTGELFF
TGTGCCAGTAGCCCACGACTAGCGGGAACCGGGGAGCTGTTTTTT
>TRBJ2-7|TRBV12-3/TRBV12-4|-|-
CASSLPGAYEQYF
TGTGCCAGCAGTTTACCAGGGGCCTACGAGCAGTACTTC
>TRBJ1-1|TRBV28|TRBD1|-
CASRYRGAVTEAFF
TGTGCCAGCCGTTACAGGGGTGCAGTCACTGAAGCTTTCTTT
>TRBJ2-3|TRBV20-1|TRBD2|few
CSASRGSGGVTDTQYF
TGCAGTGCTAGTAGAGGTAGCGGGGGGGTTACAGATACGCAGTATTTT
>TRBJ2-1|TRBV2|TRBD2|-
CASSPASGRASYNEQFF
TGTGCCAGCAGCCCCGCTAGCGGGAGAGCCTCCTACAATGAGCAGTTCTTC
>TRBJ2-1|TRBV11-1|TRBD2|-
CASQTSGSSNEQFF
TGTGCCAGTCAGACTAGCGGGAGTAGTAATGAGCAGTTCTTC
>TRBJ1-2|TRBV28|TRBD1|-
CASTSSGQFYGYTF
TGTGCCAGCACCTCCTCGGGACAGTTCTATGGCTACACCTTC
>TRBJ2-3|TRBV18|-|-
CASSPRGTDTQYF
TGTGCCAGCTCACCGCGGGGCACAGATACGCAGTATTTT
>TRBJ1-2|TRBV20-1|-|-
CSASRGGNYGYTF
TGCAGTGCTAGTCGGGGGGGGAACTATGGCTACACCTTC
>TRBJ1-2|TRBV5-6|-|-
CASSLSVFGYTF
TGTGCCAGCAGCTTGTCGGTTTTTGGCTACACCTTC
>TRBJ1-2|TRBV29-1|TRBD1|-
CSVDGQGAGGYTF
TGCAGCGTTGATGGACAGGGAGCAGGTGGCTACACCTTC
>TRBJ1-2|TRBV19|-|-
CASTRRGREDYGYTF
TGTGCCAGTACCAGGAGGGGGAGGGAGGACTATGGCTACACCTTC
>TRBJ1-3|TRBV4-1|-|few
CASSQPRERNTIYF
TGCGCCAGCAGCCAACCCCGGGAGCGAAACACCATATATTTT
>TRBJ1-1|TRBV27|TRBD1|-
CATQGAPGAAEAFF
TGTGCCACCCAGGGGGCTCCAGGGGCGGCTGAAGCTTTCTTT
>TRBJ1-4|TRBV27|TRBD1|-
CASSLRDRAEKLFF
TGTGCCAGCAGTTTACGCGACAGGGCGGAAAAACTGTTTTTT
>TRBJ2-1|TRBV5-1|TRBD2|-
CASSGIAGANEQFF
TGCGCCAGCAGCGGGATAGCGGGGGCGAATGAGCAGTTCTTC
>TRBJ1-4|TRBV10-3|-|-
CAISESTGANEKLFF
TGTGCCATCAGTGAGTCAACCGGGGCTAATGAAAAACTGTTTTTT
>TRBJ1-2|TRBV7-2|TRBD1|-
CASSLVSGQGGKNGYTF
TGTGCCAGCAGCTTAGTGTCAGGACAGGGGGGGAAAAATGGCTACACCTTC
>TRBJ2-5|TRBV11-2|-|-
CASREQGRETQYF
TGTGCCAGCAGAGAACAGGGTCGAGAGACCCAGTACTTC
>TRBJ1-1|TRBV19|-|once
CASSHRPGKAFF
TGTGCCAGTAGCCACCGCCCGGGGAAAGCTTTCTTT
>TRBJ2-7|TRBV7-9|-|-
CASSLVSDVVYPYEQYF
TGTGCCAGCAGCTTAGTAAGTGATGTAGTTTACCCTTACGAGCAGTACTTC
>TRBJ2-2|TRBV10-3|TRBD2|-
CATRGTSGSDTGELFF
TGTGCCACTCGGGGGACTAGCGGGAGTGACACCGGGGAGCTGTTTTTT
>TRBJ1-2|TRBV3-1/TRBV3-2|-|few
CASSQDLGANYGYTF
TGTGCCAGCAGCCAAGATCTCGGAGCTAACTATGGCTACACCTTC
>TRBJ2-7|TRBV30|-|-
CAWVASQSDEQYF
TGTGCCTGGGTGGCTAGCCAGTCGGACGAGCAGTACTTC
>TRBJ1-3|TRBV29-1|-|once
CSVESGFIGNTIYF
TGCAGCGTTGAATCAGGGTTTATTGGAAACACCATATATTTT
>TRBJ2-2|TRBV4-2|TRBD2|few
CASSQDRTSGYGELFF
TGTGCCAGCAGCCAAGACAGGACTAGCGGATACGGGGAGCTGTTTTTT
>TRBJ1-4|TRBV5-1|-|once
CASSLAGVGEKLFF
TGCGCCAGCAGCTTGGCAGGGGTTGGGGAAAAACTGTTTTTT
>TRBJ1-5|TRBV30|TRBD1|-
CAWSLNTGAVNQPQHF
TGTGCCTGGAGTCTGAACACAGGGGCCGTAAATCAGCCCCAGCATTTT
>TRBJ2-3|TRBV19|-|-
CASSMGGGPTDTQYF
TGTGCCAGTAGTATGGGGGGGGGCCCCACAGATACGCAGTATTTT
>TRBJ1-5|TRBV28|-|-
CASRVGGPNQPQHF
TGTGCCAGCAGAGTGGGGGGGCCCAATCAGCCCCAGCATTTT
>TRBJ1-6|TRBV3-1/TRBV3-2|TRBD1|-
CASSQEHGTGDSPLHF
TGTGCCAGCAGCCAAGAACACGGGACAGGGGATTCACCCCTCCACTTT
>TRBJ1-6|TRBV18|TRBD1|-
CASSQDRGLNSPLHF
TGTGCCAGCTCACAGGACAGGGGGCTTAATTCACCCCTCCACTTT
>TRBJ1-1|TRBV5-1|-|-
CASSLWGRNTEAFF
TGCGCCAGCAGCTTGTGGGGCAGGAACACTGAAGCTTTCTTT
>TRBJ2-3|TRBV18|TRBD2|-
CASSPLMQRGSTDTQYF
TGTGCCAGCTCACCCCTAATGCAGCGGGGAAGCACAGATACGCAGTATTTT
>TRBJ1-1|TRBV6-5|-|-
CASSRVRDTEAFF
TGTGCCAGCAGCCGGGTCCGGGACACTGAAGCTTTCTTT
>TRBJ2-2|TRBV10-3|-|-
CAISALENTGELFF
TGTGCCATCAGTGCACTAGAGAACACCGGGGAGCTGTTTTTT
>TRBJ1-1|TRBV14|TRBD1|-
CASSRQGYRTEAFF
TGTGCCAGCAGCCGACAGGGTTATCGCACTGAAGCTTTCTTT
>TRBJ2-2|TRBV5-1|-|few
CASTPLAGVTGELFF
TGCGCCAGCACCCCCCTAGCTGGTGTCACCGGGGAGCTGTTTTTT
>TRBJ1-1|TRBV10-3|-|-
CAIKRPMNTEAFF
TGTGCCATCAAGCGCCCTATGAACACTGAAGCTTTCTTT
>TRBJ2-1|TRBV10-1|TRBD1|-
CASSESQGAFNEQFF
TGCGCCAGCAGTGAGTCACAGGGGGCATTCAATGAGCAGTTCTTC
>TRBJ1-2|TRBV24-1|-|few
CATWSSYGYTF
TGTGCCACCTGGAGTAGCTATGGCTACACCTTC
>TRBJ2-1|TRBV2|TRBD1|-
CASSVDRGDNEQFF
TGTGCCAGCAGCGTAGACAGGGGGGACAATGAGCAGTTCTTC
>TRBJ1-1|TRBV18|TRBD1|-
CASSPRRDRGGSEAFF
TGTGCCAGCTCACCTAGACGGGACAGGGGAGGATCTGAAGCTTTCTTT
>TRBJ1-3|TRBV7-2|-|-
CASSFTPGSGNTIYF
TGTGCCAGCAGCTTCACACCGGGCTCTGGAAACACCATATATTTT
>TRBJ2-1|TRBV2|TRBD2|-
CASSEVRMGLAGALSYNEQFF
TGTGCCAGCAGTGAAGTTAGGATGGGACTAGCGGGAGCCCTCTCCTACAATGAGCAGTTCTTC
>TRBJ1-5|TRBV11-1|-|-
CASSLSGAGQPQHF
TGTGCCAGCAGCTTATCAGGGGCTGGTCAGCCCCAGCATTTT
>TRBJ2-3|TRBV28|-|-
CASSSSRRGYFWTDTQYF
TGTGCCAGCAGTTCCTCGCGGAGAGGGTATTTCTGGACAGATACGCAGTATTTT
>TRBJ2-7|TRBV7-6|TRBD1|-
CASSLGSSGGQWYEQYF
TGTGCCAGCAGCTTAGGCTCCTCAGGGGGACAATGGTACGAGCAGTACTTC